Presented here are 11 T cell receptor beta chains from one specimen sequenced in a study of technical replicates of blood from several donors (dated by TCRdb to 2017 to 2019). The protocol used for the library was the immunoSEQ multiplex PCR assay. In its TCRdb copy, this immuneACCESS table keeps in-frame sequences only and misses some clones. Where compared with another copy, unresolved V genes explain less than half of these, and the others have no known cause. The sample records roughly 70,000 clones, about 97% of which are singletons. About 0.24% of the sample belongs to the ten largest clones. What was sequenced was T cells isolated from PBMCs. The receptors originated from a human donor in good health.

In its sample, this clone was seen once. The V call is TRBV5-8, the J call TRBJ1-5; a possible D gene is TRBD1 (5 bases). Trimming took 2 bases from V and 11 from J, leaving 8 bases between them. The germline V gene encodes CDR1 SGHTS and CDR2 YDEGEE. CDR3 length: 11 residues. CDR3 amino acids: CASSFTGAQHF. The CDR3 bases are TGTGCCAGCAGCTTTACGGGGGCCCAGCATTTT.

The CDR3 here is CASSLWTGTDTQYF. The CDR3 DNA sequence: TGTGCCAGCAGCTTATGGACAGGCACAGATACGCAGTATTTT. The J gene is TRBJ2-3, the V gene TRBV7-9, with a weak D call TRBD1 (6 bases). This CDR3 is 14 amino acids long. Germline V lookup: CDR1 SEHNR, CDR2 FQNEAQ (reference sequence). V was pared by 2 bases and J by 1 base, with 7 bases between. Full variable domain (missing parts from reference TRBV7-9 and TRBJ2-3): DTGVSQNPRHKITKRGQNVTFRCDPISEHNRLYWYRQTLGQGPEFLTYFQNEAQLEKSRLLSDRFSAERPKGSFSTLEIQRTEQGDSAMYLCASSLWTGTDTQYFGPGTRLTVL.

The chain combines TRBV4-1 with TRBJ1-3, with D unresolved. Trimming shortened V by 0 bases and J by 0 bases, and 9 bases separated the two germline ends. This CDR3 has 16 residues. Germline values: CDR1 MGHRA, CDR2 YSYEKL. CDR3 DNA: TGCGCCAGCAGCCAAGAACCGGGAGACTCTGGAAACACCATATATTTT. Amino acids: CASSQEPGDSGNTIYF.

The J gene is TRBJ2-7, the V gene TRBV9, with 8 bases fitting TRBD1. Germline CDR1 is SGDLS and CDR2 is YYNGEE. This CDR3 has 13 amino acids. Trimming at V came to 3 bases and at J to 3 bases, leaving 2 bases not matched to a gene. CDR3 in amino acids: CASSGGQGYEQYF. CDR3 in DNA: TGTGCCAGCAGCGGCGGACAGGGCTACGAGCAGTACTTC.

The V and J genes are TRBV5-1 and TRBJ2-7, with unresolved D. Trimming left V 0 bases short and J 0 bases short, with 13 bases between. Germline V lookup: CDR1 SGHRS, CDR2 YFSETQ. The CDR3 sequence is 16 residues long. The CDR3: CASSLGAHRYSYEQYF. CDR3 nucleotide sequence: TGCGCCAGCAGCTTGGGCGCGCACCGTTACTCCTACGAGCAGTACTTC.

The DNA for the CDR3 is TGTGCCATCACGCCGAGAGCGGGACAGGGGGTTCACACTGAAGCTTTCTTT. This encodes CAITPRAGQGVHTEAFF. The rearrangement joins TRBV10-3 to TRBJ1-1; 11 bases line up with TRBD1. J lost 3 bases, V lost 7 bases, and 13 bases had no gene match. Per germline, CDR1 ENHRY and CDR2 SYGVKD. This CDR3 is 17 amino acids long.

This chain connects TRBV30 to TRBJ2-3, with TRBD2 matching over 7 bases. V gave up 8 bases and J gave up 2 bases; unmatched junction bases: 10. The CDR3 is 14 residues long. Germline V gene sequence: CDR1 GTSNPN, CDR2 SVGIG (reference sequence). Written as DNA, the CDR3 is TGTGCCCTCCGACTAGCTTCGTACACAGATACGCAGTATTTT. Translating gives CALRLASYTDTQYF.

The chain joins TRBV16 to TRBJ1-4; 8 positions agree with TRBD1. CDR1 KGHSY and CDR2 FQNENV come from the germline V gene. The ends lost 2 bases at V and 3 bases at J; junction bases unmatched: 2. This CDR3 comprises 15 residues. The CDR3 region has the DNA TGTGCCAGCAGCCAACAGGGGGCAGCTAATGAAAAACTGTTTTTT. This sequence encodes CASSQQGAANEKLFF.

This clone was seen just once. The rearrangement links TRBV25-1 to TRBJ1-1, with TRBD1 matching 8 bases. V shed 4 bases and J 4 bases; nucleotides not matched to a gene: 2. This CDR3 has 13 residues. Germline V gives CDR1 MGHDK, CDR2 SYGVNS. The CDR3 DNA sequence: TGTGCCAGCAGTGGGACAGGGAGCACTGAAGCTTTCTTT. Translated: CASSGTGSTEAFF. The full variable domain, rest sourced from reference TRBV25-1 and TRBJ1-1, is EADIYQTPRYLVIGTGKKITLECSQTMGHDKMYWYQQDPGMELHLIHYSYGVNSTEKGDLSSESTVSRIRTEHFPLTLESARPSHTSQYLCASSGTGSTEAFFGQGTRLTVV.

V is TRBV10-3 and J is TRBJ2-3, with 10 bases lining up with TRBD2. The CDR3 runs 18 residues. With V trimmed by 11 bases and J by 6 bases, 23 bases remained unmatched. CDR1 and CDR2 (germline): ENHRY, SYGVKD. The CDR3 DNA reads TGTGCCTCATCTCGTCCTAGCGGGAGTATAGGAAAATCGGATACGCAGTATTTT. Its translation: CASSRPSGSIGKSDTQYF.

The gene calls are TRBV27 and TRBJ1-1; 7 bases agree with TRBD1. Per the germline V gene, CDR1 is MNHEY and CDR2 is SMNVEV (reference sequence). V lost 4 bases, J lost 2 bases, and 7 bases stayed unmatched. The CDR3 extends over 15 amino acids. The CDR3 region is CASSWGQTINTEAFF. In DNA form, the CDR3 reads TGTGCCAGCAGTTGGGGACAGACTATCAACACTGAAGCTTTCTTT.